These 20 T cell receptor beta chains were sequenced from one sample in a study of blood T cell repertoires in COVID-19. Repertoires were generated with immunoSEQ multiplex PCR, while TCRdb's copy carries only in-frame clones and drops some. This table has about 140,000 clones, 75% to 80% appearing once. Sequenced input: PBMCs or T cells enriched from blood (not recorded which). These receptors were collected from a woman aged 45-65 years who had recovered from COVID-19.

The chain couples TRBV19 to TRBJ1-2; 7 nucleotides agree with TRBD1. The V gene's germline CDR1 is LNHDA and CDR2 SQIVND (reference sequence). J gave up 4 bases and V 3 bases, and 5 bases lay outside the gene matches. The CDR3 has 14 residues. The CDR3: CASSMSAGGYGYTF. As DNA, the CDR3 is TGTGCCAGTAGTATGTCGGCAGGGGGCTATGGCTACACCTTC.

The chain employs TRBV5-1 and TRBJ2-1; D is unclear. The CDR3 covers 17 residues. Germline CDR1 is SGHRS and CDR2 is YFSETQ. Trimming removed 7 bases from V and 0 bases from J, with 20 bases in between. The CDR3 coding sequence is TGCGCCAGCCAACTGACGTTCGGCGGAAGCTCCTACAATGAGCAGTTCTTC. Amino acids: CASQLTFGGSSYNEQFF.

The rearrangement links TRBV28 to TRBJ2-2; D may be TRBD2 (5 bases). The CDR3 is made up of 12 amino acids. Germline assignment: CDR1 MDHEN and CDR2 SYDVKM. Trimming removed 7 bases from V and 11 bases from J, with 14 bases in between. DNA for the CDR3: TGTGCCAGCACCGACGGAGGTGGTGAGCTGTTTTTT. It encodes CASTDGGGELFF.

V gene TRBV29-1 combines with J gene TRBJ1-1, with no clear D. Germline values: CDR1 SQVTM, CDR2 ANQGSEA. The CDR3 is made up of 15 amino acids. V gave up 5 bases and J gave up 1 base, with 17 bases separating them. CDR3 in DNA: TGCAGCGTTTATGGGGAGTCGATAGGGAACACTGAAGCTTTCTTT. Translated, it gives CSVYGESIGNTEAFF.

The chain employs TRBV29-1 and TRBJ2-7, with D perhaps TRBD1 (5 bases). Germline V gene data show CDR1 as SQVTM and CDR2 as ANQGSEA. The V end was cut by 0 bases, the J end by 3 bases, with 12 bases between. This CDR3 contains 14 residues. The CDR3: CSVEDGRVGYEQYF. The CDR3 coding sequence is TGCAGCGTTGAAGATGGCAGGGTAGGCTACGAGCAGTACTTC.

The V gene is TRBV7-3, the J gene TRBJ1-1, with 7 nucleotides matching TRBD1. The CDR3 covers 16 residues. With V trimmed by 0 bases and J by 3 bases, 7 bases remained unmatched. Germline assignment: CDR1 SGHTA and CDR2 FQGTGA. CDR3 sequence (DNA): TGTGCCAGCAGCTTAACGTTTGGGACAGCCCACACTGAAGCTTTCTTT. This encodes CASSLTFGTAHTEAFF. The full variable domain, rest sourced from reference TRBV7-3 and TRBJ1-1, is GAGVSQTPSNKVTEKGKYVELRCDPISGHTALYWYRQSLGQGPEFLIYFQGTGAADDSGLPNDRFFAVRPEGSVSTLKIQRTERGDSAVYLCASSLTFGTAHTEAFFGQGTRLTVV.

The rearrangement joins TRBV27 to TRBJ2-1; 8 nucleotides match TRBD1. The CDR3 is 15 amino acids. The V and J ends lost 8 bases and 3 bases, in that order; junction bases with no gene match: 9. Germline CDR1 and CDR2: MNHEY and SMNVEV (reference sequence). The CDR3, as DNA: TGTGCCAGCCTACAATACAGGGGGAACTACAATGAGCAGTTCTTC. Protein: CASLQYRGNYNEQFF.

This sequence joins TRBV11-2 and TRBJ1-1; 10 nucleotides line up with TRBD1. Trimming cost V 5 bases and J 5 bases; bases outside gene matches: 2. Germline values: CDR1 SGHAT, CDR2 FQNNGV. This CDR3 has 13 residues. In nucleotides, the CDR3 is TGTGCCAGCAGCCAGGACAGGGGGACTGAAGCTTTCTTT. Its translation is CASSQDRGTEAFF.

This clone was counted once. The chain recombines TRBV7-9 with TRBJ1-4; 7 nucleotides match TRBD1. The V and J ends lost 3 bases and 2 bases, in that order; junction bases with no gene match: 6. Looked up from germline, CDR1 is SEHNR and CDR2 is FQNEAQ (reference sequence). The CDR3 totals 16 residues. The CDR3 is CASSFSGGSTNEKLFF. The DNA for the CDR3 is TGTGCCAGCAGCTTTTCAGGGGGATCGACTAATGAAAAACTGTTTTTT.

This chain uses TRBV4-2 with TRBJ2-1; 10 bases line up with TRBD2. The CDR3 spans 15 residues. The J segment lost 2 bases and the V segment lost 3 bases, leaving 1 base of the junction unmatched. Per germline, CDR1 LGHNA and CDR2 YNFKEQ. The CDR3 nucleotides are TGTGCCAGCAGCCAGCTAGCGGGAGCCTACAATGAGCAGTTCTTC. This translates into CASSQLAGAYNEQFF.

The J gene is TRBJ2-2, the V gene TRBV27; weak D call: TRBD2 (6 bases). CDR3 length: 14 residues. With 1 base removed from V and 7 bases from J, the gap between germline ends came to 10 bases. Germline-derived CDR1 and CDR2 are MNHEY and SMNVEV (reference sequence). The CDR3 here is CASSLYRGIGELFF. For the CDR3, the DNA is TGTGCCAGCAGTTTATATCGGGGGATCGGGGAGCTGTTTTTT.

The chain combines TRBV16 with TRBJ1-5; D is unresolved. The CDR3 totals 14 residues. Trimming stripped 1 base from V and 8 bases from J, with 12 bases between. In germline, CDR1 is KGHSY, CDR2 FQNENV. The CDR3 DNA follows: TGTGCCAGCAGCCAATGGCCGGCCGGGGAGCCCCAGCATTTT. Residues: CASSQWPAGEPQHF.

This rearrangement joins TRBV28 to TRBJ1-3; D is unresolved. V was pared by 10 bases and J by 0 bases, with 19 bases between. The germline V gene has CDR1 MDHEN and CDR2 SYDVKM. This CDR3 has 16 amino acids. CDR3 loop: CATIPGASGSGNTIYF. As DNA, the CDR3 is TGTGCCACCATTCCGGGCGCCAGCGGCTCTGGAAACACCATATATTTT.

V is TRBV11-2 and J is TRBJ2-2; possibly TRBD1 for D (5 bases). V was clipped by 6 bases and J by 4 bases, with 15 bases between them. There are 15 residues in the CDR3. Germline V gene lookup returns CDR1 SGHAT and CDR2 FQNNGV. The CDR3, as DNA: TGTGCCAGCAGGAAAGGAACAGGATCCACCGGGGAGCTGTTTTTT. Translating gives CASRKGTGSTGELFF.

This clone is deemed large. The V and J genes are TRBV9 and TRBJ2-3, with 7 positions matching TRBD2. CDR3 length: 14 residues. Trimming took 4 bases from V and 3 from J; bases not matched to a gene: 5. Looked up from germline, CDR1 is SGDLS and CDR2 is YYNGEE. The DNA of the CDR3 is TGTGCCAGCAGCCTGGCGGGGGAGACAGATACGCAGTATTTT. Its translation is CASSLAGETDTQYF.

The chain carries TRBV5-1 and TRBJ1-4, with D uncertain. Germline loops: CDR1 SGHRS, CDR2 YFSETQ. Trimming removed 4 bases from V and 7 bases from J, with 14 bases in between. This CDR3 comprises 14 residues. CDR3 coding DNA: TGCGCCAGCAGCGGTTCCGGAGCGAGTGAAAAACTGTTTTTT. Translating it yields CASSGSGASEKLFF.

CDR3 coding DNA: TGTGCCAGCAGTAAGGTCCCAGGGTGGGAGCAGTACTTC. Amino acids: CASSKVPGWEQYF. The genes are TRBV25-1 and TRBJ2-7, with D possibly being TRBD1 (5 bases). The CDR3 runs to 13 residues. Germline CDR1 and CDR2: MGHDK and SYGVNS. Trimming removed 5 bases from V and 7 bases from J, with 15 bases in between.

The chain carries TRBV5-6 and TRBJ2-1; 9 bases are a match to TRBD2. Unmatched junction bases numbered 7, after V lost 0 bases and J lost 6 bases. The CDR3 has 16 amino acids. CDR1 is SGHDT and CDR2 is YYEEEE in the germline V gene. CDR3 sequence: CASSLAISGSVNEQFF. In DNA, the CDR3 is TGTGCCAGCAGCTTGGCCATTAGCGGGAGCGTCAATGAGCAGTTCTTC. Complete variable domain (other parts from reference TRBV5-6 and TRBJ2-1): DAGVTQSPTHLIKTRGQQVTLRCSPKSGHDTVSWYQQALGQGPQFIFQYYEEEERQRGNFPDRFSGHQFPNYSSELNVNALLLGDSALYLCASSLAISGSVNEQFFGPGTRLTVL.

Concerning this clone: In the same sample, other DNA sequences code for this CDR3. The gene calls are TRBV7-3 and TRBJ2-1; 12 nucleotides align to TRBD2. The CDR3 has 15 amino acids. J was trimmed by 3 bases and V by 5 bases; bases with no gene match: 2. Germline CDR1 and CDR2: SGHTA and FQGTGA. As DNA, the CDR3 is TGTGCCAGCAGCGCGACTAGCGGGGGCTACAATGAGCAGTTCTTC. It specifies CASSATSGGYNEQFF.

This chain uses TRBV6-1 with TRBJ1-5, with D possibly TRBD1 on 5 matching bases. This CDR3 has 15 residues. V lost 1 base and J lost 1, with 8 bases in between. Germline CDR1 reads MNHNS; CDR2 reads SASEGT. CDR3 nucleotides: TGTGCCAGCAGTGAAGAGGGGTACAGCAATCAGCCCCAGCATTTT. It codes for CASSEEGYSNQPQHF.